This T cell receptor beta chain was profiled in a study of beta chain features in type 1 diabetes (dated by TCRdb to 2016 to 2018). The study in broad terms: Mean age, gender distribution, total cell number and subset yield were not different between patients and healthy donors. A total of roughly 99,000,000 sorted cells were examined across all samples, and the number of cells per subset was strongly correlated with RNA yield. In the study, recently diagnosed type 1 diabetes patients and matched healthy donors were compared on the TCRB repertoires of their sorted circulating CD4+ T cell subsets. Naive and central memory subsets were obtained from all 30 or so donors, but regulatory and stem cell-like memory subsets were isolated from only 8 patients and roughly 8 healthy donors.

V lost 5 bases and J lost 4 bases; the stretch between them is 12 bases long. The germline V gene encodes CDR1 SQVTM and CDR2 ANQGSEA. The CDR3, from cysteine to phenylalanine, totals 13 residues. Only the CDR3 part of the read is kept: 39 bases, read in frame from the first base. This clone was found a few times. Its antigen is unknown. No quality values exist for individual bases; no much larger clone is one base distant. From each donor, a single peripheral blood sample of 100 to 150 mL on average was drawn into heparinised tubes. Using a panel that included CD45RO, CCR7, CD25, CD127, CD95 and CD27, naive, central memory, regulatory and stem cell-like memory CD4+ T cells were sorted on a BD FACSAria II. All sorted populations exceeded 98% purity. PBMCs were isolated immediately by Lymphoprep density gradient centrifugation and stained directly without culture. So that batch effects would be minimized, each experiment stained and sorted samples in pairs, pairing one healthy donor with one patient.

Broader findings and caveats from the paper: Because cDNA rather than genomic DNA was sequenced, highly expressing activated cells could have been over-represented, although no difference in activation and CD3 levels was found between groups. Type 1 diabetes patients showed a moderate but significant shortening of TCRB CDR3 length in all four CD4+ subsets. Fewer insertions and more nucleotide deletions at VDJ recombination sites were observed in patients with type 1 diabetes, implying thymic rearrangement abnormalities. Shorter templates might have been favored by PCR, but patient and control samples were amplified and corrected together, so both groups would have been affected equally by any skew. Naive, central memory and regulatory TCRB repertoires appeared to be more alike among patients than among healthy donors. HLA sub-analyses involved small numbers of individuals, so any influence of HLA type on TCRB rearrangement remained unresolved.

The High Capacity cDNA Reverse Transcription Kit was used to reverse transcribe all of the isolated RNA, meaning that expressed TCRB transcripts were what got sequenced. Naive, central memory and regulatory T cell samples underwent deep immunoSEQ sequencing, averaging about 3.3 million total reads per sample. Sorted cells were lysed in RLT buffer and RNA was extracted with DNase-treated RNeasy Micro or Mini kits, depending on cell number. To prevent cross-contamination, every cell subset was processed on its own, while patient and healthy donor samples were processed together. The immunoSEQ multiplex PCR was used to amplify TCRB sequences from cDNA, yielding 87-bp fragments that span the CDR3 region. Amplicons were sequenced on the Illumina HiSeq platform. In the original analysis: PCR bias was computationally corrected using synthetic template baselines, reads within Hamming distance 2 were collapsed, and singletons that could not be merged were discarded. Reads were aligned against IMGT to assign V, D and J genes, CDR3 length and insertions or deletions at six rearrangement sites. Within each subset, clonotype counts were normalized to sorted cell number, and only after that were true diversity and Gini coefficients computed with the tcR R package. Repertoire sharing was quantified using the overlap coefficient calculated on TCRB nucleotide sequences. Drawn from immuneACCESS, this table holds only the in-frame rearrangements with V and J called that TCRdb kept. Clones are partly lost; checked studies trace under half to an unresolved V gene and leave the rest unexplained. The V and J calls and the clone size are those of that table, but D and trimming were determined from the DNA. Present in this sample are 100,000 to 150,000 clones, roughly 10% of which were seen just once. Together, the top ten hold around 0.79% of the sample.

The rearranged segments are TRBV29-1 and TRBJ2-1; the D gene remains uncertain. The receptor was derived from a young man with type 1 diabetes. Material for sequencing was central memory CD4+ T cells from blood. Here the CDR3 is given as CSVQDPYYNEQFF. The base sequence is TGCAGCGTTCAGGATCCCTATTACAATGAGCAGTTCTTC.